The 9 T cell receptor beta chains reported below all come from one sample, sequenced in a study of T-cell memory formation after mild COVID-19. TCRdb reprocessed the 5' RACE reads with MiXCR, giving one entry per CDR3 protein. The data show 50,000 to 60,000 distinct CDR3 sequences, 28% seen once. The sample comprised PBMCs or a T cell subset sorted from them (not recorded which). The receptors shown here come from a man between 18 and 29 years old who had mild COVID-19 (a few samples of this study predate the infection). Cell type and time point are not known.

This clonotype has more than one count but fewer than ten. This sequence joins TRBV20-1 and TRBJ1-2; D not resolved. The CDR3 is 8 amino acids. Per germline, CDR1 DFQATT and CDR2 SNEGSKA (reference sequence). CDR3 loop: CSRRGYTF. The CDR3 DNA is TGCAGCCGGCGAGGCTACACCTTC.

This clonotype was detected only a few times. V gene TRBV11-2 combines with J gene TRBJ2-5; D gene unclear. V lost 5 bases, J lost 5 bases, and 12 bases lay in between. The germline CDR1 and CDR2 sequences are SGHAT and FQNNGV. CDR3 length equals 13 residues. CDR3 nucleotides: TGTGCCAGCAGCGGCGAAGGCTTTGAGACCCAGTACTTC. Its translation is CASSGEGFETQYF.

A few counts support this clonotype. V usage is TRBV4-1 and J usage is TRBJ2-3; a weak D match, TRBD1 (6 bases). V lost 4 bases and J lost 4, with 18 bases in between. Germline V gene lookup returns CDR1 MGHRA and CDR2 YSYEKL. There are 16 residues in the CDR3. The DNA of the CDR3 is TGCGCCAGCAGCCGGGGTAGTGGGGGCATCGCAGATACGCAGTATTTT. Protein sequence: CASSRGSGGIADTQYF.

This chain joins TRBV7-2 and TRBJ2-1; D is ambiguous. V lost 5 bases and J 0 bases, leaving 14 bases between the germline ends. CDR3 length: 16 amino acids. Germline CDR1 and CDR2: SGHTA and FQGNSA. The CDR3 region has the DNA TGTGCCAGCAGCCTATACTTGTCGAGCTCCTACAATGAGCAGTTCTTC. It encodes CASSLYLSSSYNEQFF. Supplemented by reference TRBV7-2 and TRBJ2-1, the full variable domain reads GAGVSQSPSNKVTEKGKDVELRCDPISGHTALYWYRQSLGQGLEFLIYFQGNSAPDKSGLPSDRFSAERTGGSVSTLTIQRTQQEDSAVYLCASSLYLSSSYNEQFFGPGTRLTVL.

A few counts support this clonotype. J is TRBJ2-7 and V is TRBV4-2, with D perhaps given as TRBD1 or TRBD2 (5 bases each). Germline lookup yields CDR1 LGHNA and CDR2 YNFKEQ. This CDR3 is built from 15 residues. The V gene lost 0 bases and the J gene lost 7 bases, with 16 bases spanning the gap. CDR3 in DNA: TGTGCCAGCAGCCAAGATCGGTGGGGGTCAGGGGAGCAGTACTTC. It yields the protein CASSQDRWGSGEQYF.

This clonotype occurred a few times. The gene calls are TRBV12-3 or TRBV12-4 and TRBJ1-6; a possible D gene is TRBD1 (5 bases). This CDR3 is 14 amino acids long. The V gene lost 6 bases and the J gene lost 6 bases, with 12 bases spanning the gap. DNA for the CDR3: TGTGCCAGCAGCCCGACAGCCACTAATTCACCCCTCCACTTT. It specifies CASSPTATNSPLHF.

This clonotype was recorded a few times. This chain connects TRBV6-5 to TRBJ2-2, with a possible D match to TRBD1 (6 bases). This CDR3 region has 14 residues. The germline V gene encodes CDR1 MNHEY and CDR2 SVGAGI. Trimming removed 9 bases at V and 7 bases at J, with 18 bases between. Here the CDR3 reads CASGRTGPNGELFF. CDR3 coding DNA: TGTGCCAGTGGACGAACAGGGCCGAACGGGGAGCTGTTTTTT.

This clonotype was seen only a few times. CDR3 sequence (DNA): TGTGCCAGCAGCTTTTCCGCCGAGCAGTTCTTC. The encoded protein is CASSFSAEQFF. The genes are TRBV11-2 and TRBJ2-1; D gene uncertain. Germline values: CDR1 SGHAT, CDR2 FQNNGV. Deletions cut 3 bases from V and 10 bases from J, with 7 bases between. This CDR3 has 11 residues. The full variable domain, completed using reference TRBV11-2 and TRBJ2-1, is EAGVAQSPRYKIIEKRQSVAFWCNPISGHATLYWYQQILGQGPKLLIQFQNNGVVDDSQLPKDRFSAERLKGVDSTLKIQPAKLEDSAVYLCASSFSAEQFFGPGTRLTVL.

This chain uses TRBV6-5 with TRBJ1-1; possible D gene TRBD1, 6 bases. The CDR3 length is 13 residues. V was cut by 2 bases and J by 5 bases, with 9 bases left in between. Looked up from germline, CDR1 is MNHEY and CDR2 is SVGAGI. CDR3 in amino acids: CASSYRRGTEAFF. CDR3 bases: TGTGCCAGCAGTTACCGCAGGGGAACTGAAGCTTTCTTT.